Listed here is a single T cell receptor beta chain. The target antigen is unknown. This sample is drawn from a study of pediatric ulcerative colitis. Broader study findings: Blood-rectal clonal overlap within each person was significantly higher in ulcerative colitis patients than controls. Acute severe colitis showed lower rectal diversity from clonal expansions.

The V gene's germline CDR1 is LNHDA and CDR2 SQIVND (reference sequence). Trimming cost V 0 bases and J 1 base; bases outside gene matches: 14. The CDR3 is 21 residues long. During colonoscopy, one to two rectal pinch biopsies were collected. Before the diagnostic colonoscopy, ulcerative colitis patients were free of immunosuppressive medication. Here immunoSEQ multiplex PCR was the method, and the copy in TCRdb shows in-frame clones only, minus some. The repertoire has over 15,000 clones, approximately 69% of them found once; the top ten carry roughly 3.6%. Sequencing was performed on gut tissue. The clonotype comes from a girl aged 5-17 years with moderate ulcerative colitis. V and J are TRBV19 and TRBJ2-3, with 12 bases fitting TRBD2. As DNA, the CDR3 is TGTGCCAGTAGTATAGAAGGACTAGCGGGGTCGCACACGGTCCGCACAGATACGCAGTATTTT. Its protein is CASSIEGLAGSHTVRTDTQYF. The whole variable domain, remainder taken from reference TRBV19 and TRBJ2-3, is DGGITQSPKYLFRKEGQNVTLSCEQNLNHDAMYWYRQDPGQGLRLIYYSQIVNDFQKGDIAEGYSVSREKKESFPLTVTSAQKNPTAFYLCASSIEGLAGSHTVRTDTQYFGPGTRLTVL.